Given below is one TCR beta chain in context. The data originate from a study of cytomegalovirus exposure and HLA in healthy donors. V was trimmed by 6 bases and J by 8 bases, leaving 13 bases between them. The CDR3 is 12 residues long. CDR1 is LNHDA, CDR2 SQIVND, per germline (reference sequence). Among the 120 or so subjects of the validation cohort, separate from the roughly 700-subject first cohort, were the donors. The method was immunoSEQ multiplex PCR; TCRdb's version includes in-frame clones alone and lacks a portion of them. The sample contains roughly 330,000 clones, roughly 87% of which appear only once.

The receptor comes from a woman aged 30 to 39 in good health and CMV-seropositive. The chain uses TRBV19 and TRBJ1-1; no definite D call. The specimen sequenced was PBMCs. The CDR3 loop reads CASSPDSVEAFF. The DNA for the CDR3 is TGTGCCAGTAGCCCAGATTCAGTAGAAGCTTTCTTT.